This section outlines one T cell receptor beta chain sequence together with its context. Antigen specificity is unknown. The sample comes from a study of T cell repertoires in cytomegalovirus infection. Study-wide background: Public TCR beta signatures were indicative of both CMV infection and a matching HLA type.

From the reads, TCRdb called clonotypes with MiXCR, one entry per CDR3 protein. Here the sample spans hundreds of thousands of distinct CDR3 sequences, around a third being singletons. The CDR3 is 14 residues long. Germline CDR1 reads SGHDN; CDR2 reads FVKESK. V lost 0 bases and J 6 bases, leaving 12 bases between the germline ends. Study observations and caveats: The cumulative frequency of public TCR beta families identified carriers of CMV plus the relevant HLA.

Here the sequenced sample was cultured CD8+ T cells from PBMCs, taken from culture after CMV antigen stimulation. The receptor was isolated from a human donor in good health (CMV status not recorded). Some clones in this sample may be carry-over from other donors' samples. The chain combines TRBV14 with TRBJ2-7; D not resolved. CDR3 in DNA: TGTGCCAGCAGCCAAGAAGGATTAACAGCCGAGCAGTACGTC. This sequence encodes CASSQEGLTAEQYV.